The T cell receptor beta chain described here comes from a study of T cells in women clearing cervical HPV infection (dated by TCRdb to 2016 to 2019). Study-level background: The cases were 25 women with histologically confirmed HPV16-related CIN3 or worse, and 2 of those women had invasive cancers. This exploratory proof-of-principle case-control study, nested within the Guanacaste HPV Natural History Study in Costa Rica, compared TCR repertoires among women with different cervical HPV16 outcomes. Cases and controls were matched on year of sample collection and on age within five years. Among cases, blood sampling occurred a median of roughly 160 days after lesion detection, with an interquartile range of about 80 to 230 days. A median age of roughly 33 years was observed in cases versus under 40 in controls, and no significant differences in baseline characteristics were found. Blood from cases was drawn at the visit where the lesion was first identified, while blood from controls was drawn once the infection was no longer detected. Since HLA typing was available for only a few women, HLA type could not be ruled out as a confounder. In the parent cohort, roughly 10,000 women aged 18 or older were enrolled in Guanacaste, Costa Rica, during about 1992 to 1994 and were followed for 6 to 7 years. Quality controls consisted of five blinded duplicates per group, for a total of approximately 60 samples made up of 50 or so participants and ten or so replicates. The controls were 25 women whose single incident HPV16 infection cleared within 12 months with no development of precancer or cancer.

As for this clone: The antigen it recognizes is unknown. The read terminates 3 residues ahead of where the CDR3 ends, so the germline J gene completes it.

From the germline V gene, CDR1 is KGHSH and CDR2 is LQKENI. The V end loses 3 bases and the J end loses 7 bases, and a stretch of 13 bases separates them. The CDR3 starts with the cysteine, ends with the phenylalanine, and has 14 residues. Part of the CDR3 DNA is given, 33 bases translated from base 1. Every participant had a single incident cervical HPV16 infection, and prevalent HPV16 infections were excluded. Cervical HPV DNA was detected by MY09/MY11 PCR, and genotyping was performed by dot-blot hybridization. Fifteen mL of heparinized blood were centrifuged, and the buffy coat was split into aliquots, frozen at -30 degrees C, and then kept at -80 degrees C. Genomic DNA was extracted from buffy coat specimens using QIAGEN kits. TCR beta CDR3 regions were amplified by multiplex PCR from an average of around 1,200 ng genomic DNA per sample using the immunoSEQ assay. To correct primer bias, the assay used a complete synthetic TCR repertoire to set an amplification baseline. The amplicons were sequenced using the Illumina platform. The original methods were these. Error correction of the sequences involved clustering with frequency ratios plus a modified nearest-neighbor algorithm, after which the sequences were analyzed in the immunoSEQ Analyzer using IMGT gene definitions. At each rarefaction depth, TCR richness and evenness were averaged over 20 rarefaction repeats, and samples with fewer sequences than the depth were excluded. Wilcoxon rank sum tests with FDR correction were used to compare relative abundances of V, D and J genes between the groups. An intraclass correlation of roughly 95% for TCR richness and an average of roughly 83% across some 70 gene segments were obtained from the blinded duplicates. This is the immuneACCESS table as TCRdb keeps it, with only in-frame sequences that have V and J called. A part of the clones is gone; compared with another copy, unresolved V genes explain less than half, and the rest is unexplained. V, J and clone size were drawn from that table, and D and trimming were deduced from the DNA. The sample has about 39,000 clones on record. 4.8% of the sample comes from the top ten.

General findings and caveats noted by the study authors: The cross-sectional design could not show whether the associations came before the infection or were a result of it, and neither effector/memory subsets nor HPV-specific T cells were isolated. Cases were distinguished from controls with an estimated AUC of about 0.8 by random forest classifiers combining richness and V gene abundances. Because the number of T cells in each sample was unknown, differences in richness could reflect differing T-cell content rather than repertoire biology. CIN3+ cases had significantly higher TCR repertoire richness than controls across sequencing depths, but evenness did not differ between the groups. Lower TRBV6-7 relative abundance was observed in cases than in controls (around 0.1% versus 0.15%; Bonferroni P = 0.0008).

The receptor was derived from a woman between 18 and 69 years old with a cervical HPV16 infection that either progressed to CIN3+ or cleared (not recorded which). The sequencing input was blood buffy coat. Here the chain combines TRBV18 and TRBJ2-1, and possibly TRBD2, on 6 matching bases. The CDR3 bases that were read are TGTGCCAGCTCACCGGGAGCCCGGGGGAATGAG. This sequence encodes CASSPGARGNE. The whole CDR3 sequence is CASSPGARGNEQFF.